The present TCR beta chain was sequenced within a study of blood T cell repertoires in COVID-19. Study details: Samples taken during acute and convalescent COVID-19 were collected in the United States, Italy and Spain.

This CDR3 spans 17 amino acids. The germline gives CDR1 MGHRA, CDR2 YSYEKL. V shed 1 base and J shed 0 bases, with 15 bases lying between them. Per the original data handling: Reference gene primer amplification yielded estimated nucleated cell counts. Some clones are missing from TCRdb's copy, which holds only in-frame ones; the method was immunoSEQ multiplex PCR. Clonal size and the V and J genes are those of that table, whereas D and trimming came from the DNA. Among roughly 390,000 clones, over 75% were seen once, and the ten largest hold roughly a tenth. This rearrangement joins TRBV4-1 to TRBJ1-2, with a weak D call TRBD1 (5 bases). The TCR sequence derives from a woman aged 25 to 45 with COVID-19, enrolled during active disease. The specimen was peripheral blood. The CDR3 protein is CASSQASRTGSNYGYTF. The CDR3 coding sequence is TGCGCCAGCAGCCAAGCCAGTAGAACAGGATCTAACTATGGCTACACCTTC.